Following are 28 T cell receptor beta chains from one sample sequenced in a study of T cell responses to AZD1222 COVID-19 vaccine. Some clones are missing from TCRdb's copy, which holds only in-frame ones; the method was immunoSEQ multiplex PCR. The data hold 90,000 to 100,000 clones, with nearly 90% observed a single time. Here the sequenced sample was peripheral blood, taken on day 0 of AZD1222 vaccination. These receptors came from an adult in good health.

This chain links TRBV12-5 with TRBJ2-3; a possible D gene is TRBD2 (6 bases). The germline gives CDR1 LGHNT, CDR2 FRNRAP. This CDR3 has 14 residues. Trimming left V 7 bases short and J 5 bases short, with 16 bases between. CDR3 coding DNA: TGTGCTAGTGTTCCGGGACTCCGGGGAGATACGCAGTATTTT. Its protein is CASVPGLRGDTQYF.

Only a few counts were recorded for this clone. The chain is built from TRBV11-3 and TRBJ2-1; D is undetermined. Germline CDR1 and CDR2: SGHNT and YENEEA. This CDR3 comprises 15 residues. Trimming stripped 0 bases from V and 9 bases from J, with 15 bases between. In DNA, the CDR3 is TGTGCCAGCAGCTTAGATAGGGCGCAGAGACCTGAGCAGTTCTTC. Translating it yields CASSLDRAQRPEQFF.

The chain recombines TRBV15 with TRBJ1-6, with D maybe TRBD1 (5 bases). The CDR3 has 16 residues. Germline-derived CDR1 and CDR2 are LNHNV and YYDKDF (reference sequence). Trimming removed 8 bases at V and 11 bases at J, with 25 bases between. The CDR3 nucleotides read TGTGCCACCCTTCCGGAGCCAAGCAGGGTTGGTACACCCCTCCACTTT. This translates into CATLPEPSRVGTPLHF.

The chain couples TRBV2 to TRBJ1-1; no clear D. This CDR3 has 13 amino acids. Trimming removed 6 bases from V and 0 bases from J, with 8 bases in between. Germline V gene lookup returns CDR1 SNHLY and CDR2 FYNNEI. For the CDR3, the DNA is TGTGCCAGCAGGCCCAGATTGAACACTGAAGCTTTCTTT. It codes for CASRPRLNTEAFF.

The rearrangement joins TRBV6-4 to TRBJ1-2; 8 positions agree with TRBD1. Looked up from germline, CDR1 is MRHNA and CDR2 is SNTAGT. The length of the CDR3 is 15 residues. V shed 2 bases, J shed 7 bases, and the junction held 9 bases outside the gene matches. The CDR3 DNA reads as TGTGCCAGCAGTGACGAATTCAGGGGGCCGGGTGGCTACACCTTC. It translates to CASSDEFRGPGGYTF.

This clone was recorded a few times. The chain joins TRBV2 to TRBJ2-7, with D perhaps being TRBD1 or TRBD2 (6 bases each). Between the trimmed V and J ends, which lost 3 bases and 5 bases, there was a span of 14 bases. Per the germline V gene, CDR1 is SNHLY and CDR2 is FYNNEI. The CDR3 is 14 residues long. CDR3: CASSEGGGVNEQYF. DNA of the CDR3: TGTGCCAGCAGTGAGGGGGGCGGGGTGAACGAGCAGTACTTC.

The chain couples TRBV3-1 (or the pseudogene TRBV3-2) to TRBJ2-1; no clear D gene. CDR1 is LGHDT, CDR2 YNNKEL, per germline (reference sequence). This CDR3 contains 14 residues. Between the trimmed V and J ends, which lost 1 base and 9 bases, there was a span of 13 bases. For the CDR3, the DNA is TGTGCCAGCAGCCAAGGCCACCGTGGGTCTGAGCAGTTCTTC. Its translation is CASSQGHRGSEQFF.

The chain couples TRBV11-3 to TRBJ1-5; D might be TRBD1 (5 bases). The CDR3 is 16 amino acids. Deletions cut 2 bases from V and 3 bases from J, with 14 bases between. Germline CDR1 and CDR2: SGHNT and YENEEA. Written as DNA, the CDR3 is TGTGCCAGCAGCTTATGGGCAGGGAAGCCCAATCAGCCCCAGCATTTT. It is translated as CASSLWAGKPNQPQHF.

The V call is TRBV5-4, the J call TRBJ2-1; D remains ambiguous. Trimming cost V 4 bases and J 6 bases, with 20 bases left between them. In germline, CDR1 is SGHNT, CDR2 YYREEE (reference sequence). The CDR3 is 16 amino acids. The CDR3 sequence is CASSPGRASSRNEQFF. In DNA, the CDR3 is TGTGCCAGCAGCCCGGGTCGGGCTAGTAGTCGCAATGAGCAGTTCTTC.

The chain links TRBV6-2 or TRBV6-3 to TRBJ2-7; D perhaps matches TRBD1 (6 bases). Germline assignment: CDR1 MNHEY and CDR2 SVGEGT. Between the trimmed V and J ends, which lost 6 bases and 6 bases, there was a span of 21 bases. The CDR3 runs 15 residues. The DNA for the CDR3 is TGTGCCAGCAGCACCACTCCGTTCGCAGGGGCCGAGCAGTACGTC. Protein: CASSTTPFAGAEQYV.

V usage is TRBV5-4 and J usage is TRBJ1-1; TRBD1 aligns across 7 bases. V lost 2 bases, J lost 0 bases, and 4 bases stayed unmatched. Germline CDR1 is SGHNT and CDR2 is YYREEE (reference sequence). The CDR3 runs to 15 residues. CDR3 bases: TGTGCCAGCAGCTTTCCCGACAGGGTGAACACTGAAGCTTTCTTT. It specifies CASSFPDRVNTEAFF.

J is TRBJ1-1 and V is TRBV29-1; D is perhaps TRBD1 (5 bases). Trimming took 3 bases from V and 6 from J, leaving 11 bases between them. The germline V gene has CDR1 SQVTM and CDR2 ANQGSEA. The CDR3 covers 12 residues. The CDR3 DNA follows: TGCAGCGTTGAGGGGGTCGGCTCTGAAGCTTTCTTT. It yields the protein CSVEGVGSEAFF.

The V call is TRBV20-1, the J call TRBJ1-3; D ambiguous. Trimming stripped 5 bases from V and 2 bases from J, with 4 bases between. Germline CDR1 is DFQATT and CDR2 is SNEGSKA (reference sequence). The CDR3 length is 11 residues. The CDR3 loop is CSARAGNTIYF. The DNA for the CDR3 is TGCAGTGCTCGGGCTGGAAACACCATATATTTT.

This clone was observed a handful of times. The chain combines TRBV6-1 with TRBJ1-5; no reliable D call. V lost 3 bases to trimming and J lost 6 bases, with 21 bases between them. This CDR3 comprises 17 residues. Germline V gene sequence: CDR1 MNHNS, CDR2 SASEGT. The DNA of the CDR3 is TGTGCCAGCAGTGAGGGAATGATGGGGTCTATTCGTCAGCCCCAGCATTTT. Translating gives CASSEGMMGSIRQPQHF.

J is TRBJ2-5 and V is TRBV5-4; D is uncertain. V lost 4 bases to trimming and J lost 5 bases, with 9 bases between them. CDR3 size: 12 residues. The V gene's germline CDR1 is SGHNT and CDR2 YYREEE (reference sequence). The DNA for the CDR3 is TGTGCCAGCAGCGCCGGTGAGGAGACCCAGTACTTC. It codes for CASSAGEETQYF.

The gene calls are TRBV19 and TRBJ1-2; no definite D call. Germline V lookup: CDR1 LNHDA, CDR2 SQIVND (reference sequence). V was clipped by 3 bases and J by 0 bases, with 5 bases between them. The CDR3 loop spans 13 amino acids. CDR3 in amino acids: CASSIATNYGYTF. Here the CDR3 DNA reads TGTGCCAGTAGTATTGCGACTAACTATGGCTACACCTTC. Combining the CDR3 with reference TRBV19 and TRBJ1-2 gives the whole variable domain DGGITQSPKYLFRKEGQNVTLSCEQNLNHDAMYWYRQDPGQGLRLIYYSQIVNDFQKGDIAEGYSVSREKKESFPLTVTSAQKNPTAFYLCASSIATNYGYTFGSGTRLTVV.

The J gene is TRBJ2-7, the V gene TRBV6-2 or TRBV6-3; D is perhaps TRBD1 (6 bases). Germline V gene lookup returns CDR1 MNHEY and CDR2 SVGEGT. This CDR3 is built from 16 residues. V lost 2 bases and J lost 4, with 18 bases in between. For the CDR3, the DNA is TGTGCCAGCAGTTACCTTTCCGGACAGATTAATTACGAGCAGTACTTC. Its protein is CASSYLSGQINYEQYF.

The chain joins TRBV6-2 or TRBV6-3 to TRBJ2-1; maybe TRBD2 (5 bases). Germline-derived CDR1 and CDR2 are MNHEY and SVGEGT. The CDR3 covers 10 residues. Trimming took 4 bases from V and 10 from J, leaving 5 bases between them. In DNA, the CDR3 is TGTGCCAGCAGTTCGGGGGAGCAGTTCTTC. Translating gives CASSSGEQFF.

J is TRBJ2-2 and V is TRBV7-3; D is unresolved. The CDR3 is 13 amino acids. V lost 1 base, J lost 6 bases, and 6 bases lay in between. Germline CDR1 reads SGHTA; CDR2 reads FQGTGA. CDR3: CASSLKAPGELFF. The CDR3 nucleotides read TGTGCCAGCAGCTTAAAAGCGCCCGGGGAGCTGTTTTTT.

This sequence joins TRBV6-2 or TRBV6-3 and TRBJ2-7, with 7 bases aligning to TRBD1. Germline V CDR1 and CDR2: MNHEY, SVGEGT. The trim removed 5 bases at V and 2 bases at J, leaving 3 bases unmatched. The CDR3 sequence is 13 residues long. This chain's CDR3 is CASSDRVAYEQYV. The CDR3 DNA is TGTGCCAGCAGTGACAGGGTCGCCTACGAGCAGTACGTC.

The chain carries TRBV24-1 and TRBJ1-2, with a possible D match to TRBD1 (6 bases). The CDR3 sequence is 13 residues long. Deletions cut 7 bases from V and 6 bases from J, with 14 bases between. Germline V gene sequence: CDR1 KGHDR, CDR2 SFDVKD. CDR3 region: CATRGAGSDGYTF. For the CDR3, the DNA is TGTGCCACCAGGGGGGCAGGCTCGGATGGCTACACCTTC.

V is TRBV30 and J is TRBJ2-1; D tentatively fits TRBD1 or TRBD2 (5 bases each). The CDR3 spans 14 residues. Germline CDR1 is GTSNPN and CDR2 is SVGIG (reference sequence). With 2 bases removed from V and 5 bases from J, the gap between germline ends came to 13 bases. This CDR3 is CAWSPGGTDNEQFF. CDR3 in DNA: TGTGCCTGGAGTCCTGGGGGTACAGACAATGAGCAGTTCTTC.

V usage is TRBV5-4 and J usage is TRBJ1-1; possibly TRBD1 for D (5 bases). Germline CDR1 SGHNT, CDR2 YYREEE (reference sequence). The length of the CDR3 is 15 residues. The germline V and J ends were trimmed by 6 bases and 0 bases, with 15 bases remaining between them. In DNA, the CDR3 is TGTGCCAGCAAGGGATCCGGGACCGTGAACACTGAAGCTTTCTTT. Residues: CASKGSGTVNTEAFF.

The genes are TRBV7-3 and TRBJ1-2, with 9 positions matching TRBD1. The CDR3 is made up of 14 amino acids. The ends lost 4 bases at V and 8 bases at J; junction bases unmatched: 8. CDR1 is SGHTA and CDR2 is FQGTGA in the germline V gene. CDR3 in DNA: TGTGCCAGCAGCTCGACAGGGGGGAATTCAGGCTACACCTTC. Protein product: CASSSTGGNSGYTF.

The gene calls are TRBV5-4 and TRBJ1-2; D may be TRBD1 (5 bases). The V gene lost 0 bases and the J gene lost 8 bases, with 17 bases spanning the gap. Germline values: CDR1 SGHNT, CDR2 YYREEE (reference sequence). The CDR3 spans 15 residues. The CDR3 spells CASSLGVGAPNGYTF. In DNA, the CDR3 is TGTGCCAGCAGCTTGGGGGTAGGGGCACCTAACGGCTACACCTTC.

The V gene is TRBV7-2, the J gene TRBJ1-1; no reliable D call. Looked up from germline, CDR1 is SGHTA and CDR2 is FQGNSA. The CDR3 length is 15 residues. The germline V and J ends were trimmed by 5 bases and 0 bases, with 13 bases remaining between them. Written as DNA, the CDR3 is TGTGCCAGCAGCCCCGGACGCCGCATGAACACTGAAGCTTTCTTT. Its translation is CASSPGRRMNTEAFF.

In DNA form, the CDR3 reads TGTGCCAGCAGCGGGACTAGCGGGGGGGCCTACGAGCAGTACTTC. Protein product: CASSGTSGGAYEQYF. The rearrangement joins TRBV5-4 to TRBJ2-7; 16 bases line up with TRBD2. With 4 bases clipped from V and 2 bases from J, the junction kept 0 bases outside the gene matches. The CDR3 is 15 residues long. CDR1 is SGHNT, CDR2 YYREEE, per germline (reference sequence).

The chain uses TRBV4-2 and TRBJ2-3, with D tentatively TRBD2 (6 bases). The V gene lost 2 bases and the J gene lost 1 base, with 13 bases spanning the gap. Per germline, CDR1 LGHNA and CDR2 YNFKEQ. CDR3 length equals 16 residues. Here the CDR3 DNA reads TGTGCCAGCAGCCAACTTCAGGCTAGCGGCACAGATACGCAGTATTTT. Translated, it gives CASSQLQASGTDTQYF.